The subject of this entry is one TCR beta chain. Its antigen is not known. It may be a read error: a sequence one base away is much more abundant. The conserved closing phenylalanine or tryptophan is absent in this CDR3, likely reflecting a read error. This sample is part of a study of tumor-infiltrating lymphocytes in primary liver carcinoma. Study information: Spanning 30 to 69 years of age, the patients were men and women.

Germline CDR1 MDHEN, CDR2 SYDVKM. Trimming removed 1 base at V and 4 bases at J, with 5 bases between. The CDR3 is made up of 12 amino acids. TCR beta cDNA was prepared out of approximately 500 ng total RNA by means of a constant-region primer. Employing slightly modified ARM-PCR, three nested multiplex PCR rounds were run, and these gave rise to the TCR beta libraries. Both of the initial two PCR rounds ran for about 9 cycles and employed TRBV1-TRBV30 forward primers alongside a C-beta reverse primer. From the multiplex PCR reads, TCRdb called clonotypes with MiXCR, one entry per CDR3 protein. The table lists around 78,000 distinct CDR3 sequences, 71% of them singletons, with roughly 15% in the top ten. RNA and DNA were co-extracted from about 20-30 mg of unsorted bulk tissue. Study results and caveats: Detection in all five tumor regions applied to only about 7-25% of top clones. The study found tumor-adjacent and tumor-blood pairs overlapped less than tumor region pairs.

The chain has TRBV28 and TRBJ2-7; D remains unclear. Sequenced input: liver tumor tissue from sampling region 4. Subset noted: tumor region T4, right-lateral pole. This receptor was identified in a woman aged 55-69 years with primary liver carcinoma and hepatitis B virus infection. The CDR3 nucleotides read TGTGCCAGCAGTTTATTGGAGTACGAGCAGTACTAC. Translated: CASSLLEYEQYY.